This T cell receptor (beta chain) is from a study of cytomegalovirus exposure and HLA in healthy donors. Samples came from healthy bone marrow donors. The primer mix had 60 Vbeta and 13 Jbeta primers. Measured with immunoSEQ multiplex PCR; TCRdb has only the in-frame clones, and not every one. The sample records more than 80,000 clones, about 85% being singletons. CDR1 and CDR2 from the germline V gene are MNHEY and SMNVEV (reference sequence). The junction had 2 bases not matched to a gene; V was cut back by 4 bases and J by 6 bases. The CDR3 is made up of 12 amino acids. This receptor was taken from a female donor in good health and CMV-seropositive. The sequencing sample was made of PBMCs. The rearrangement uses TRBV27 and TRBJ1-1; 7 positions agree with TRBD1. DNA of the CDR3: TGTGCCAGCAGTTCAGGGGGTTCTGAAGCTTTCTTT. Encoded protein: CASSSGGSEAFF.